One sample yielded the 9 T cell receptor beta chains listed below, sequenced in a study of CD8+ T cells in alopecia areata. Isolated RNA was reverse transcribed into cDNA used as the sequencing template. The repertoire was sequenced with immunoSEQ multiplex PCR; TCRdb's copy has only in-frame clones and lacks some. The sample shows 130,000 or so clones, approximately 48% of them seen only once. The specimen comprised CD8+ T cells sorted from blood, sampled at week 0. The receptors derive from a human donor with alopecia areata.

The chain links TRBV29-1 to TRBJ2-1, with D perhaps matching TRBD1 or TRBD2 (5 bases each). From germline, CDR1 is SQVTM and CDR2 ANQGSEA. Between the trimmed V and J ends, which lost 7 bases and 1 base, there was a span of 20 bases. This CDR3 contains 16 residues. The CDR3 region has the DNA TGCAGCGGCATCTCAGGGACCGCCACTTCCTACAATGAGCAGTTCTTC. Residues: CSGISGTATSYNEQFF.

The chain's CDR3 is CASSLGAAYEQYF. Written as DNA, the CDR3 is TGTGCCAGCAGCTTGGGCGCTGCCTACGAGCAGTACTTC. The rearrangement joins TRBV5-4 to TRBJ2-7; D gene ambiguous. Germline assignment: CDR1 SGHNT and CDR2 YYREEE (reference sequence). The V and J ends lost 0 bases and 2 bases respectively, with 6 bases between them. CDR3 size: 13 residues.

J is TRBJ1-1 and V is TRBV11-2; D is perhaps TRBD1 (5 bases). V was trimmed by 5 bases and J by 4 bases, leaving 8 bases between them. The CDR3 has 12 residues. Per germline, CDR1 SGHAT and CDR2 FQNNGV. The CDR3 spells CASSPDSTEAFF. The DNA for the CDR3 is TGTGCCAGCAGCCCCGACAGCACTGAAGCTTTCTTT. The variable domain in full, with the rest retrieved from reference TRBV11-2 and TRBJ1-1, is EAGVAQSPRYKIIEKRQSVAFWCNPISGHATLYWYQQILGQGPKLLIQFQNNGVVDDSQLPKDRFSAERLKGVDSTLKIQPAKLEDSAVYLCASSPDSTEAFFGQGTRLTVV.

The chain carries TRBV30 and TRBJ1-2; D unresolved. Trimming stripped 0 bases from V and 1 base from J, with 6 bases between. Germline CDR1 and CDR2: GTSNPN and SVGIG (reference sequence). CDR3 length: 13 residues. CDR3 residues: CAWSVTVNYGYTF. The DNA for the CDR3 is TGTGCCTGGAGTGTCACAGTTAACTATGGCTACACCTTC.

CDR3 nucleotides: TGTGCCAGCAGCTTAGCGGAGGGTTACAATGAGCAGTTCTTC. Its protein is CASSLAEGYNEQFF. The rearrangement links TRBV7-6 to TRBJ2-1; a possible D gene is TRBD2 (6 bases). Trimming shortened V by 0 bases and J by 4 bases, and 7 bases separated the two germline ends. CDR3 size: 14 residues. Per the germline V gene, CDR1 is SGHVS and CDR2 is FNYEAQ.

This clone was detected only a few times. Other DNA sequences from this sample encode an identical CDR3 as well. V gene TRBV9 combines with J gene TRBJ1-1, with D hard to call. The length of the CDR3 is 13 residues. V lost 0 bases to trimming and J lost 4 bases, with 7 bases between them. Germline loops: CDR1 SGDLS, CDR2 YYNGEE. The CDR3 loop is CASSVGGATEAFF. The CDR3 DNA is TGTGCCAGCAGCGTAGGAGGCGCCACTGAAGCTTTCTTT.

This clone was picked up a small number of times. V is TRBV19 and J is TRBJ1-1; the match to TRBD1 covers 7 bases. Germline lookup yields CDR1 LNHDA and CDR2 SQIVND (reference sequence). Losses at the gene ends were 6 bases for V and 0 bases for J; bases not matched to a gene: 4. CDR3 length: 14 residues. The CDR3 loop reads CASRDRTVNTEAFF. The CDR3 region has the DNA TGTGCCAGTAGGGACAGGACGGTGAACACTGAAGCTTTCTTT.

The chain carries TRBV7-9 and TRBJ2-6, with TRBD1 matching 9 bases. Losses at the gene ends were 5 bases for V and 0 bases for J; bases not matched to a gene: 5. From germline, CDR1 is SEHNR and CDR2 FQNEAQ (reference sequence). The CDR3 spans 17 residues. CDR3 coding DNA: TGTGCCAGCAGCCCCGGACAGGGGAGCTCTGGGGCCAACGTCCTGACTTTC. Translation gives CASSPGQGSSGANVLTF.

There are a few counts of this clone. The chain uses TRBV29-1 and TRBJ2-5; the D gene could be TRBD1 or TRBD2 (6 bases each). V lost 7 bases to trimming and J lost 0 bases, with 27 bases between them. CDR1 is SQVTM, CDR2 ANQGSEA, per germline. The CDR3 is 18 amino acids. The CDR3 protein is CSAEGPDGGAFYQETQYF. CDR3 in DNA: TGCAGCGCCGAGGGTCCGGACGGGGGCGCATTTTACCAAGAGACCCAGTACTTC.